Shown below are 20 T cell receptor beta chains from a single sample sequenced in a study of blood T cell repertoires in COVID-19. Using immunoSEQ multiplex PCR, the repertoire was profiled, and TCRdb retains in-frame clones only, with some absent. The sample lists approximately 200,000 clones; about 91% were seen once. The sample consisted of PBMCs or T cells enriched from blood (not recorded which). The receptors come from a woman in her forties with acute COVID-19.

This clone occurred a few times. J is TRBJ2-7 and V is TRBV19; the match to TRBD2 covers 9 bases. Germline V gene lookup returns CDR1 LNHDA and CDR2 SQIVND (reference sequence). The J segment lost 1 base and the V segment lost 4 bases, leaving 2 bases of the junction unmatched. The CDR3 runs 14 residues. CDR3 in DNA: TGTGCCAGTAGTAGCGGGGGGGCTTCCTACGAGCAGTACTTC. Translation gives CASSSGGASYEQYF.

For the CDR3, the DNA is TGTGCCAGCAGTCCGTGGGGGCGGAGAGCTTTCTTT. Its translation: CASSPWGRRAFF. The chain recombines TRBV6-2 or TRBV6-3 with TRBJ1-1, with TRBD1 as a possible D gene (6 bases). This CDR3 has 12 residues. Germline-derived CDR1 and CDR2 are MNHEY and SVGEGT. Trimming shortened V by 5 bases and J by 10 bases, and 14 bases separated the two germline ends.

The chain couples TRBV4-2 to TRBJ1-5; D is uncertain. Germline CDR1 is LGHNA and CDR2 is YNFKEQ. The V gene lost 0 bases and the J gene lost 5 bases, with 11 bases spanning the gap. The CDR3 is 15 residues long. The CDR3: CASSQEENGDQPQHF. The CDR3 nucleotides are TGTGCCAGCAGCCAAGAGGAAAACGGAGATCAGCCCCAGCATTTT.

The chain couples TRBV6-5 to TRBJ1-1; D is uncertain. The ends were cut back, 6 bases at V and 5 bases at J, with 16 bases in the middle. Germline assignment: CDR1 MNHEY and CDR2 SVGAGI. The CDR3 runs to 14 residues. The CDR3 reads CASSLTGSGTEAFF. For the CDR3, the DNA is TGTGCCAGCAGCCTCACGGGGAGTGGGACTGAAGCTTTCTTT.

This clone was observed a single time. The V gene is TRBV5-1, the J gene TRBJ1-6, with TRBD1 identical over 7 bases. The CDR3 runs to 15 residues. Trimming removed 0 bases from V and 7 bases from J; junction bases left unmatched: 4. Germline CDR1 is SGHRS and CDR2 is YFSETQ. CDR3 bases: TGCGCCAGCAGCTTGGAGACAGGGCGGAATTCACCCCTCCACTTT. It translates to CASSLETGRNSPLHF.

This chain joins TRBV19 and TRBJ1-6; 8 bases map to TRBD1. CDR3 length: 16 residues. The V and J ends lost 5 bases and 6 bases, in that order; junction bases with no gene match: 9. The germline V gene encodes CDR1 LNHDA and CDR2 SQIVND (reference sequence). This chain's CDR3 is CASSFENGTGNSPLHF. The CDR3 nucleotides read TGTGCCAGTAGTTTCGAAAACGGGACAGGTAATTCACCCCTCCACTTT.

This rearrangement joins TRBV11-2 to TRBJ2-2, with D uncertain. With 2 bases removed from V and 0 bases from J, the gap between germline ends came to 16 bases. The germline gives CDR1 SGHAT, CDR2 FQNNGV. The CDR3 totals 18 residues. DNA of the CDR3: TGTGCCAGCAGCTTAAGAAGCGCACCCCCCGCGAACACCGGGGAGCTGTTTTTT. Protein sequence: CASSLRSAPPANTGELFF. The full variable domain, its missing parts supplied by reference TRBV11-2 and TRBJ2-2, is EAGVAQSPRYKIIEKRQSVAFWCNPISGHATLYWYQQILGQGPKLLIQFQNNGVVDDSQLPKDRFSAERLKGVDSTLKIQPAKLEDSAVYLCASSLRSAPPANTGELFFGEGSRLTVL.

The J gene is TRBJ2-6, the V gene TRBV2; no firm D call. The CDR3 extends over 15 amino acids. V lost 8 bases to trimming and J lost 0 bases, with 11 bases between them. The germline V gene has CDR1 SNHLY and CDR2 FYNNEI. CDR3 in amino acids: CASRSTSSGANVLTF. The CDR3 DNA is TGTGCCAGCCGCTCGACTTCCTCTGGGGCCAACGTCCTGACTTTC. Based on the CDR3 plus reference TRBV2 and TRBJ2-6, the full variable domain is EPEVTQTPSHQVTQMGQEVILRCVPISNHLYFYWYRQILGQKVEFLVSFYNNEISEKSEIFDDQFSVERPDGSNFTLKIRSTKLEDSAMYFCASRSTSSGANVLTFGAGSRLTVL.

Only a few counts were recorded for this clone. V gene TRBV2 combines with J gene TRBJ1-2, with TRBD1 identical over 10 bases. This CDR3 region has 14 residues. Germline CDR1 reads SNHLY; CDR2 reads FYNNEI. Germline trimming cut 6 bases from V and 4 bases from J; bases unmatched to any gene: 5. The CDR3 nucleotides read TGTGCCAGCAGAGCGGGACAGGGGAGCTATGGCTACACCTTC. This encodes CASRAGQGSYGYTF.

In DNA form, the CDR3 reads TGTGCCAGCAGCCGCACCAGCGGGTACAATGAGCAGTTCTTC. It codes for CASSRTSGYNEQFF. V is TRBV3-1 (or the pseudogene TRBV3-2) and J is TRBJ2-1; D perhaps matches TRBD2 (6 bases). Germline CDR1 reads LGHDT; CDR2 reads YNNKEL (reference sequence). The CDR3 extends over 14 amino acids. The germline V and J ends were trimmed by 4 bases and 4 bases, with 11 bases remaining between them.

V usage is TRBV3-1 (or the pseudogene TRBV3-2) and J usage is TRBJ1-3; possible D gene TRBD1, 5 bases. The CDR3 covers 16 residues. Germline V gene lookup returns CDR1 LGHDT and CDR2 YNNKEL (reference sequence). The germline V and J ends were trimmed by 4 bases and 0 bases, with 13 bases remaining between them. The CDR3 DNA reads TGTGCCAGCAGCCCACCGACAGCTACCTCTGGAAACACCATATATTTT. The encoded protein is CASSPPTATSGNTIYF.

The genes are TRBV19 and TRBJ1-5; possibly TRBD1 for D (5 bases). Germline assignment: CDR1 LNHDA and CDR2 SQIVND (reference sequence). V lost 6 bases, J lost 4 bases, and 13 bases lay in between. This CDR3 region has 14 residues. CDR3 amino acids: CASSPDRENQPQHF. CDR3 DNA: TGTGCCAGTAGCCCCGACAGAGAAAATCAGCCCCAGCATTTT.

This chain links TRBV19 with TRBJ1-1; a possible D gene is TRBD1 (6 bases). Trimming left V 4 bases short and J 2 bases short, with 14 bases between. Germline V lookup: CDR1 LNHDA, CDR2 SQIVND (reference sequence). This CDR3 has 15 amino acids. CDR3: CASSTTPTGNTEAFF. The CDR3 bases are TGTGCCAGTAGTACCACTCCGACAGGTAACACTGAAGCTTTCTTT.

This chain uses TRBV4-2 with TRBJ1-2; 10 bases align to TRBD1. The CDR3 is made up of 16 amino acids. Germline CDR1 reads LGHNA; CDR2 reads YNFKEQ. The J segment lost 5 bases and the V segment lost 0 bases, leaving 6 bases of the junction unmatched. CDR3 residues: CASSQDPDRGLYGYTF. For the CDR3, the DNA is TGTGCCAGCAGCCAAGATCCCGACAGGGGGCTATATGGCTACACCTTC.

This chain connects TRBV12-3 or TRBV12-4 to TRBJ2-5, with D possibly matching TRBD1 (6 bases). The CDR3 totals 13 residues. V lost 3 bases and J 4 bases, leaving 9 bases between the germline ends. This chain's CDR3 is CASSFRDTETQYF. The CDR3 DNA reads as TGTGCCAGCAGTTTCCGGGACACAGAGACCCAGTACTTC.

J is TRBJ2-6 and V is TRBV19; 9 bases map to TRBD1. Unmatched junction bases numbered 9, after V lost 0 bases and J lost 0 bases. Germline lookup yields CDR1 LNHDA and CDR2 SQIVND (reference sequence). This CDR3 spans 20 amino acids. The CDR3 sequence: CASSIEGTGLLHSGANVLTF. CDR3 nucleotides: TGTGCCAGTAGTATAGAGGGGACAGGGCTGCTTCACTCTGGGGCCAACGTCCTGACTTTC.

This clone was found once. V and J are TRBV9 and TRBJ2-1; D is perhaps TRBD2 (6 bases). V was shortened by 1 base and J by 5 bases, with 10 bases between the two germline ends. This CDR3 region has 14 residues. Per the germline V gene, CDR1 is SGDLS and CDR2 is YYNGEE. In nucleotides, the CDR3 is TGTGCCAGCAGCGTAAGCGGGTCGGACAATGAGCAGTTCTTC. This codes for CASSVSGSDNEQFF.

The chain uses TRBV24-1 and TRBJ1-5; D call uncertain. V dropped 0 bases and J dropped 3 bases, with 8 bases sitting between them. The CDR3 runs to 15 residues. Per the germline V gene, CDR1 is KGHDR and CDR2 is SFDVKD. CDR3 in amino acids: CATSDLGQYNQPQHF. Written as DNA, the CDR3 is TGTGCCACCAGTGATTTGGGGCAGTACAATCAGCCCCAGCATTTT.

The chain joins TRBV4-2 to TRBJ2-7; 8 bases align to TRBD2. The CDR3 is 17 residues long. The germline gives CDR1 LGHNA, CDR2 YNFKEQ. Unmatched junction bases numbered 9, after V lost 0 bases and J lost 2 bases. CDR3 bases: TGTGCCAGCAGCCAAGATCCGGGGGGGAGAGGGGCCTACGAGCAGTACTTC. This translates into CASSQDPGGRGAYEQYF.

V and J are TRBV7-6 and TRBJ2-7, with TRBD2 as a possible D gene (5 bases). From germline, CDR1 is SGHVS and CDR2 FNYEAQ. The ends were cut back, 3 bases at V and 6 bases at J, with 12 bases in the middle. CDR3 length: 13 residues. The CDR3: CASSFHNGVEQYF. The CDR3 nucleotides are TGTGCCAGCAGCTTCCACAACGGGGTCGAGCAGTACTTC.